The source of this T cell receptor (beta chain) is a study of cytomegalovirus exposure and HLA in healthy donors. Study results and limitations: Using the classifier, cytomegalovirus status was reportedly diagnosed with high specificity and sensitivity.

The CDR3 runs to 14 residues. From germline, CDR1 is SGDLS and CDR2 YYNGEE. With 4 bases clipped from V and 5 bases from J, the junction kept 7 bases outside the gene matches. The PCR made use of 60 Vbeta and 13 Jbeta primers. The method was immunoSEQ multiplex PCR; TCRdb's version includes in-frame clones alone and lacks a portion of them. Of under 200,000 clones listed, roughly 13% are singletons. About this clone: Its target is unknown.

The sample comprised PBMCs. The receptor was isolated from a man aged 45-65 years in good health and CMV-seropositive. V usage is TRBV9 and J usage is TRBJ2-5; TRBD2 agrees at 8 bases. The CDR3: CASSPGTSMETQYF. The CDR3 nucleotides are TGTGCCAGCAGCCCCGGGACTAGTATGGAGACCCAGTACTTC.